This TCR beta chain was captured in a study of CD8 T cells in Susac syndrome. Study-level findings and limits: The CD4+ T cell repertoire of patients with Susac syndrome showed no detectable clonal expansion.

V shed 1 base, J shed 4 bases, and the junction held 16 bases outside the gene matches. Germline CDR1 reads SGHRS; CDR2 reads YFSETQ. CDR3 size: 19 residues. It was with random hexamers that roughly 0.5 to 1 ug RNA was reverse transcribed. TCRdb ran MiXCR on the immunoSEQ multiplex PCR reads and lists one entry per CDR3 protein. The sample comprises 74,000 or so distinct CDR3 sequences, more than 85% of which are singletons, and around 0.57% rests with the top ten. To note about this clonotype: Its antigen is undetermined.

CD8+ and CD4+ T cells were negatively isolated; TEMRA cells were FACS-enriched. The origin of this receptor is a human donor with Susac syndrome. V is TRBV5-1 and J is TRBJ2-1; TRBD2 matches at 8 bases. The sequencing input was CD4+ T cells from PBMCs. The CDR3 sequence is CASSLPAGGLAPGYNEQFF. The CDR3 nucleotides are TGCGCCAGCAGCTTGCCGGCGGGGGGTCTGGCCCCTGGATACAATGAGCAGTTCTTC.